One sample yielded the 13 T cell receptor beta chains listed below, sequenced in a study of PD-L1 blockade in urothelial cancer. Regarding time point: peripheral blood 6 weeks after treatment start. The data were produced by immunoSEQ multiplex PCR, yet TCRdb's version contains in-frame clones alone and is incomplete. In the table there are 50,000 or so clones, more than 75% of which are singletons. The specimen was PBMCs, collected around atezolizumab (anti-PD-L1) treatment. These receptors were obtained from a man between 60 and 75 years old with urothelial cancer.

The chain links TRBV4-1 to TRBJ1-2; the match to TRBD1 covers 8 bases. Trimming took 2 bases from V and 7 from J; bases not matched to a gene: 6. The CDR3 is 14 residues long. Germline CDR1 reads MGHRA; CDR2 reads YSYEKL. The CDR3 nucleotides read TGCGCCAGCAGCCAATGGGACAGGACGACTGGCTACACCTTC. This encodes CASSQWDRTTGYTF.

V gene TRBV4-1 combines with J gene TRBJ1-2, with D perhaps matching TRBD1 (6 bases). The ends were cut back, 3 bases at V and 3 bases at J, with 17 bases in the middle. CDR3 size: 16 residues. The germline V gene has CDR1 MGHRA and CDR2 YSYEKL. This chain's CDR3 is CASSQVRVKGDYGYTF. CDR3 sequence (DNA): TGCGCCAGCAGCCAGGTTAGGGTGAAGGGGGACTATGGCTACACCTTC.

The chain recombines TRBV6-5 with TRBJ1-5, with 7 bases matching TRBD1. Trimming at V came to 0 bases and at J to 7 bases, leaving 9 bases not matched to a gene. Per the germline V gene, CDR1 is MNHEY and CDR2 is SVGAGI. CDR3 length: 16 residues. The CDR3, as DNA: TGTGCCAGCAGTTACTCGGGTCTGACAGGGCACCAGCCCCAGCATTTT. Translated, it gives CASSYSGLTGHQPQHF.

This chain uses TRBV5-4 with TRBJ2-5; 8 bases agree with TRBD2. The V segment lost 4 bases and the J segment 4 bases; nucleotides outside the gene matches: 9. CDR1 SGHNT and CDR2 YYREEE come from the germline V gene (reference sequence). The CDR3 spans 15 residues. CDR3 residues: CASSPDAGGGETQYF. The CDR3, as DNA: TGTGCCAGCAGCCCCGACGCGGGAGGAGGAGAGACCCAGTACTTC.

The V gene is TRBV11-2, the J gene TRBJ2-7; 8 bases align to TRBD1. V lost 5 bases and J lost 1; bases outside the gene matches: 4. CDR3 size: 14 residues. From germline, CDR1 is SGHAT and CDR2 FQNNGV. The CDR3 loop reads CASSRDRGSYEQYF. DNA of the CDR3: TGTGCCAGCAGCCGTGACAGGGGTTCCTACGAGCAGTACTTC.

This clone occurred once. V is TRBV10-1 and J is TRBJ2-5; 8 bases map to TRBD1. The CDR3 is made up of 13 amino acids. Germline V gene data show CDR1 as WNHNN and CDR2 as SYGVQD (reference sequence). After removal of 4 bases from V and 5 bases from J, the junction contained 3 bases not matched to a gene. This CDR3 reads CASSGDRRETQYF. The CDR3 DNA is TGCGCCAGCAGTGGGGACAGGCGGGAGACCCAGTACTTC.

The V and J genes are TRBV19 and TRBJ2-6, with D perhaps matching TRBD1 (5 bases). V shed 7 bases and J shed 2 bases, with 9 bases lying between them. The CDR3 consists of 14 residues. Germline-derived CDR1 and CDR2 are LNHDA and SQIVND (reference sequence). CDR3 coding DNA: TGTGCCAGTAATAAAGGGGCTGGGGCCAACGTCCTGACTTTC. This gives the protein CASNKGAGANVLTF.

This chain connects TRBV28 to TRBJ2-1, with D possibly matching TRBD1 (5 bases). Germline V gene data show CDR1 as MDHEN and CDR2 as SYDVKM. Trimming took off 3 bases at V and 15 bases at J, with 18 bases between the two ends. This CDR3 is 13 amino acids long. The CDR3 coding sequence is TGTGCCAGCAGTTTGGGCCAGGGTGTAAAGTGGTTCTTC. It yields the protein CASSLGQGVKWFF.

The V and J genes are TRBV5-1 and TRBJ2-2; 8 positions agree with TRBD2. Germline V CDR1 and CDR2: SGHRS, YFSETQ. The CDR3 covers 20 residues. After removal of 2 bases from V and 0 bases from J, the junction contained 15 bases not matched to a gene. CDR3 loop: CASSFLGAGAAAANTGELFF. As DNA, the CDR3 is TGCGCCAGCAGCTTCCTGGGAGCGGGGGCCGCCGCCGCGAACACCGGGGAGCTGTTTTTT.

The gene calls are TRBV19 and TRBJ2-3; 7 bases match TRBD2. V lost 3 bases to trimming and J lost 6 bases; unmatched junction nucleotides: 9. The CDR3 covers 15 residues. Germline V gives CDR1 LNHDA, CDR2 SQIVND (reference sequence). CDR3 in amino acids: CASSITSAGFDTQYF. As DNA, the CDR3 is TGTGCCAGTAGTATCACTAGCGCTGGGTTTGATACGCAGTATTTT.

The chain links TRBV27 to TRBJ1-1; D unresolved. V shed 2 bases and J shed 4 bases, with 8 bases lying between them. CDR1 and CDR2 from the germline V gene are MNHEY and SMNVEV (reference sequence). The CDR3 length is 13 residues. This chain's CDR3 is CASSLRPSTEAFF. The CDR3 DNA follows: TGTGCCAGCAGTTTAAGACCTAGCACTGAAGCTTTCTTT.

The chain employs TRBV5-1 and TRBJ2-7; tentatively, D is TRBD1 (6 bases). The germline V and J ends were trimmed by 6 bases and 2 bases, with 9 bases remaining between them. Germline V gene lookup returns CDR1 SGHRS and CDR2 YFSETQ. This CDR3 is 12 amino acids long. As DNA, the CDR3 is TGCGCCAGCACCTCAGGGGCCTACGAGCAGTACTTC. This translates into CASTSGAYEQYF.

The chain combines TRBV6-4 with TRBJ1-1, with 10 nucleotides matching TRBD1. Germline CDR1 is MRHNA and CDR2 is SNTAGT. V lost 5 bases to trimming and J lost 8 bases; unmatched junction nucleotides: 11. The CDR3 is 15 residues long. The CDR3 DNA sequence: TGTGCCAGCAGTCCAAGACAGGGGGCCCTGAGGGAAGCTTTCTTT. Translating gives CASSPRQGALREAFF.